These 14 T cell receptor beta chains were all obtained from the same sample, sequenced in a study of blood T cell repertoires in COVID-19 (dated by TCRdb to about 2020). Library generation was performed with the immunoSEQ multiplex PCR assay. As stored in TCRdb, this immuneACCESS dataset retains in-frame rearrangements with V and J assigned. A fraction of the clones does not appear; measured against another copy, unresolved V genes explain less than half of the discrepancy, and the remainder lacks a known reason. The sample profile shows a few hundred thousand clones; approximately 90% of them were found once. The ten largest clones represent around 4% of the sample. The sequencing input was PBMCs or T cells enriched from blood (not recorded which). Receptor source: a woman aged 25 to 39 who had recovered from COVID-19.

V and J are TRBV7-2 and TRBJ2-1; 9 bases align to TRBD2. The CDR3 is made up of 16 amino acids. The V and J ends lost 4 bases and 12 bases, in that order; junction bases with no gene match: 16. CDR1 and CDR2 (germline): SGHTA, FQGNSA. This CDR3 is CASSSPSGALLGRQFF. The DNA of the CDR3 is TGTGCCAGCAGCTCACCTAGCGGGGCCCTGCTTGGGCGGCAGTTCTTC.

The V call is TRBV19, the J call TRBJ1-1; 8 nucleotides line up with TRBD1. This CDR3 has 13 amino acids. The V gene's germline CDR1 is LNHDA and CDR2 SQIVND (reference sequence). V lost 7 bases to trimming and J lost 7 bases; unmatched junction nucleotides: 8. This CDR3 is CASTPPGQGEAFF. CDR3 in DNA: TGTGCCAGTACCCCTCCAGGACAGGGTGAAGCTTTCTTT.

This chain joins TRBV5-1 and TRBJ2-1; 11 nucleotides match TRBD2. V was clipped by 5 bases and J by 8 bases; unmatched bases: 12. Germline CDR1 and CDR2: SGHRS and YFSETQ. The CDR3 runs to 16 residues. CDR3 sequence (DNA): TGCGCCAGCAGTGGGATTACTAGCGGGAGAGGCGATGAGCAGTTCTTC. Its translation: CASSGITSGRGDEQFF.

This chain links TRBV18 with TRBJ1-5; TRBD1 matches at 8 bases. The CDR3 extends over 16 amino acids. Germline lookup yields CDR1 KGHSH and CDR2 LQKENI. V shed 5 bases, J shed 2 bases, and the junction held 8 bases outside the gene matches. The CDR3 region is CASSSVSGQGNQPQHF. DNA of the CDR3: TGTGCCAGCTCATCCGTTTCGGGACAGGGCAATCAGCCCCAGCATTTT.

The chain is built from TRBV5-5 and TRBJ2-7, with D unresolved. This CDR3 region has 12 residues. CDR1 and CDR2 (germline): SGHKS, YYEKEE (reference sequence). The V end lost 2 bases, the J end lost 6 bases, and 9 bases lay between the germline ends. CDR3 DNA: TGTGCCAGCAGCTTCACAGAAGGCGAGCAGTACTTC. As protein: CASSFTEGEQYF.

CDR3 nucleotides: TGTGCCAGCAGCTTGTTCGGGACTAGAGATGAGCAGTTCTTC. This encodes CASSLFGTRDEQFF. The chain joins TRBV5-4 to TRBJ2-1; 8 bases map to TRBD2. CDR3 length equals 14 residues. Germline V gene lookup returns CDR1 SGHNT and CDR2 YYREEE (reference sequence). The V segment lost 1 base and the J segment 8 bases; nucleotides outside the gene matches: 5.

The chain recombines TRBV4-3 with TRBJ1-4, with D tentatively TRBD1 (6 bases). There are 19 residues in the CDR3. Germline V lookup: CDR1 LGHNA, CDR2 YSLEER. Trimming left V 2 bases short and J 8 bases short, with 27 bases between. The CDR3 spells CASSQTQWALGDIDEKLFF. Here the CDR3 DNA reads TGCGCCAGCAGCCAAACACAATGGGCCCTGGGGGACATCGACGAAAAACTGTTTTTT.

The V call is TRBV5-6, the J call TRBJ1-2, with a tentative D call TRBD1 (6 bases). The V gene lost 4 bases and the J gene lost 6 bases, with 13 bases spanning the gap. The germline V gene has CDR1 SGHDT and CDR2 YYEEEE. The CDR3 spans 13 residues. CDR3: CASSRWAGDGYTF. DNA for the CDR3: TGTGCCAGCAGCCGATGGGCAGGGGATGGCTACACCTTC.

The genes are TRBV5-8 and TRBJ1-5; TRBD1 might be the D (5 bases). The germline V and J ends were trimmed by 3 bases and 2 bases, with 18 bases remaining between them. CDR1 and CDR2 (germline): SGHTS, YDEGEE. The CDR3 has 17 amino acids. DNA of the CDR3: TGTGCCAGCAGCTGGACATGGGGACGGAGGGGCAATCAGCCCCAGCATTTT. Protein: CASSWTWGRRGNQPQHF.

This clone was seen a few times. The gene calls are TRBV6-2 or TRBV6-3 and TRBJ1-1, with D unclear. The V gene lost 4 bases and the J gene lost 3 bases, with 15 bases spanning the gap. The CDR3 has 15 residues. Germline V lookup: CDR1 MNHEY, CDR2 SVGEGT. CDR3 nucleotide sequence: TGTGCCAGCAGTTCACCGCGGGGTTGGTACACTGAAGCTTTCTTT. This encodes CASSSPRGWYTEAFF.

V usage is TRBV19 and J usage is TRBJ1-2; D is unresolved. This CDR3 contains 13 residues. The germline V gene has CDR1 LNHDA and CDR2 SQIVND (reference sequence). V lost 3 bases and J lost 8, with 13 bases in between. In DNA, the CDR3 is TGTGCCAGTAGTATGAATCCGGGAGGCGGCTACACCTTC. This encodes CASSMNPGGGYTF.

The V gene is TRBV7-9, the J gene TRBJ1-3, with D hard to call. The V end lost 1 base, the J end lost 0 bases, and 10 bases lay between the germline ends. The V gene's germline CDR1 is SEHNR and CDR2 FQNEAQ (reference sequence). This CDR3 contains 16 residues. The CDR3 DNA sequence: TGTGCCAGCAGCTTAGAACCCCTAATCTCTGGAAACACCATATATTTT. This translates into CASSLEPLISGNTIYF.

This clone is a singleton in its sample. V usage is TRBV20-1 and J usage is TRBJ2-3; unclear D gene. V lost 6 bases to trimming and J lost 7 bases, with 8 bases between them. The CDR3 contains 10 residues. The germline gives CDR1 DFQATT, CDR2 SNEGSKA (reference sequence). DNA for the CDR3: TGCAGTGCCGTTCCCCATACGCAGTATTTT. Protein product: CSAVPHTQYF.

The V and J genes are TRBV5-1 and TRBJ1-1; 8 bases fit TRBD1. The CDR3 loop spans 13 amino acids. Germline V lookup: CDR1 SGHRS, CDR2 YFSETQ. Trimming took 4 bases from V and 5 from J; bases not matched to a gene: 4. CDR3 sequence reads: CASSRTGFTEAFF. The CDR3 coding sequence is TGCGCCAGCAGCCGGACAGGGTTTACTGAAGCTTTCTTT.